What follows are 30 T cell receptor beta chains derived from one specimen sequenced in a study of CD4 T cells in relation to SARS-CoV-2 and coronaviruses. Produced via immunoSEQ multiplex PCR; TCRdb's table is partial and in-frame only. Of approximately 27,000 clones listed, about 81% were seen once; the top ten hold roughly 13%. Before the COVID-19 pandemic, during about 2011-2018, CD4+ T cells were taken from unexposed donors. Isolation of CD4+ T cells took place after less than twelve days in culture. These TCRs are of unknown antigen specificity. Sequenced: CD4+ T cells from PBMCs, cultured in vitro. The receptors shown here come from a human donor in good health.

This chain uses TRBV7-2 with TRBJ2-7, with a weak D call TRBD1 (5 bases). CDR3 size: 12 residues. The V end was cut by 4 bases, the J end by 4 bases, with 8 bases between. CDR1 and CDR2 from the germline V gene are SGHTA and FQGNSA. The CDR3 reads CASSSTGYEQYF. The CDR3 region has the DNA TGTGCCAGCAGCTCCACAGGTTACGAGCAGTACTTC.

This clone was seen only a few times. V gene TRBV11-2 combines with J gene TRBJ2-2; 13 bases map to TRBD2. The CDR3 totals 18 residues. Germline CDR1 and CDR2: SGHAT and FQNNGV. With V trimmed by 6 bases and J by 1 base, 8 bases remained unmatched. CDR3 sequence reads: CASRRAGLAGRNTGELFF. The CDR3 DNA follows: TGTGCCAGCAGACGGGCGGGACTAGCGGGGAGGAACACCGGGGAGCTGTTTTTT.

The J gene is TRBJ2-1, the V gene TRBV5-1; TRBD2 matches at 9 bases. V trimming: 0 bases; J trimming: 2 bases; junction bases outside the gene matches: 3. This CDR3 has 16 amino acids. The germline CDR1 and CDR2 sequences are SGHRS and YFSETQ. This chain's CDR3 is CASSLVAGGTYNEQFF. The CDR3 bases are TGCGCCAGCAGCTTGGTTGCGGGAGGGACCTACAATGAGCAGTTCTTC.

This chain uses TRBV30 with TRBJ2-4; a possible D gene is TRBD1 (5 bases). V lost 6 bases, J lost 0 bases, and 9 bases lay in between. CDR3 length equals 13 residues. Germline lookup yields CDR1 GTSNPN and CDR2 SVGIG (reference sequence). The CDR3 DNA sequence: TGTGCCTGCATGACAGCAGCCAAAAACATTCAGTACTTC. It specifies CACMTAAKNIQYF.

The chain links TRBV27 to TRBJ2-1, with TRBD2 identical over 7 bases. This CDR3 comprises 16 residues. From germline, CDR1 is MNHEY and CDR2 SMNVEV (reference sequence). Unmatched junction bases numbered 10, after V lost 5 bases and J lost 3 bases. The CDR3 DNA follows: TGTGCCAGCAGTCCCCCCGGACGGGGGGACTACAATGAGCAGTTCTTC. Amino acid sequence: CASSPPGRGDYNEQFF.

CDR3 sequence: CASSYGQGSSPLHF. CDR3 coding DNA: TGTGCCAGCAGTTACGGGCAGGGCTCATCACCCCTCCACTTT. The chain joins TRBV6-2 or TRBV6-3 to TRBJ1-6, with D perhaps matching TRBD1 (5 bases). The ends were cut back, 2 bases at V and 10 bases at J, with 12 bases in the middle. This CDR3 is 14 amino acids long. Germline loops: CDR1 MNHEY, CDR2 SVGEGT.

The J gene is TRBJ2-3, the V gene TRBV2; D not certain. Germline V gene lookup returns CDR1 SNHLY and CDR2 FYNNEI. The ends were cut back, 5 bases at V and 4 bases at J, with 7 bases in the middle. The CDR3 is 12 amino acids. CDR3: CASSLEADTQYF. For the CDR3, the DNA is TGTGCCAGCAGTCTAGAGGCAGATACGCAGTATTTT.

This clone was counted once. V is TRBV3-1 (or the pseudogene TRBV3-2) and J is TRBJ2-1, with a weak D call TRBD2 (5 bases). CDR3 length equals 14 residues. Trimming left V 0 bases short and J 10 bases short, with 13 bases between. The germline V gene has CDR1 LGHDT and CDR2 YNNKEL (reference sequence). CDR3 sequence: CASSQEQSGYEQFF. The DNA of the CDR3 is TGTGCCAGCAGCCAAGAGCAGTCGGGGTACGAGCAGTTCTTC.

The V call is TRBV19, the J call TRBJ2-1; no reliable D call. V dropped 6 bases and J dropped 4 bases, with 13 bases sitting between them. The CDR3 loop spans 14 amino acids. CDR1 is LNHDA, CDR2 SQIVND, per germline (reference sequence). CDR3 nucleotides: TGTGCCAGTAGCCGGGTGTCTATTTACAATGAGCAGTTCTTC. This encodes CASSRVSIYNEQFF.

This chain connects TRBV2 to TRBJ2-3; the D is unclear. There are 13 residues in the CDR3. V lost 4 bases and J 8 bases, leaving 13 bases between the germline ends. CDR1 is SNHLY, CDR2 FYNNEI, per germline. As DNA, the CDR3 is TGTGCCAGCAGTGTTGTTCCCCTTACTACGCAGTATTTT. This codes for CASSVVPLTTQYF.

The V call is TRBV4-1, the J call TRBJ1-2; 7 nucleotides match TRBD1. Germline CDR1 and CDR2: MGHRA and YSYEKL. V was pared by 1 base and J by 7 bases, with 18 bases of the junction left unmatched. The CDR3 is 18 amino acids. CDR3 protein: CASSQVWGTAGRGGGYTF. DNA for the CDR3: TGCGCCAGCAGCCAAGTTTGGGGGACAGCCGGCCGAGGGGGTGGCTACACCTTC.

The rearrangement links TRBV7-2 to TRBJ1-5, with 12 bases aligning to TRBD1. Germline V lookup: CDR1 SGHTA, CDR2 FQGNSA. CDR3 length: 16 residues. V was clipped by 1 base and J by 6 bases; unmatched bases: 4. DNA for the CDR3: TGTGCCAGCAGCTTAGGGGGGACAGGGGGCGGTCAGCCCCAGCATTTT. As protein: CASSLGGTGGGQPQHF. Filled out from reference TRBV7-2 and TRBJ1-5, the complete variable domain reads GAGVSQSPSNKVTEKGKDVELRCDPISGHTALYWYRQSLGQGLEFLIYFQGNSAPDKSGLPSDRFSAERTGGSVSTLTIQRTQQEDSAVYLCASSLGGTGGGQPQHFGDGTRLSIL.

The chain couples TRBV18 to TRBJ1-5; TRBD1 aligns across 7 bases. The CDR3 is made up of 15 amino acids. From germline, CDR1 is KGHSH and CDR2 LQKENI. J was trimmed by 0 bases and V by 6 bases; bases with no gene match: 5. As DNA, the CDR3 is TGTGCCAGCTCTCAGGGACAGACTAGCAATCAGCCCCAGCATTTT. It is translated as CASSQGQTSNQPQHF.

V and J are TRBV7-6 and TRBJ2-3; 9 bases map to TRBD2. This CDR3 contains 19 residues. Trimming at V came to 0 bases and at J to 4 bases, leaving 14 bases not matched to a gene. CDR1 SGHVS and CDR2 FNYEAQ come from the germline V gene. CDR3 sequence reads: CASSLAGASGAISSDTQYF. CDR3 bases: TGTGCCAGCAGCTTAGCCGGGGCTAGCGGGGCTATATCTTCAGATACGCAGTATTTT.

The chain has TRBV24-1 and TRBJ2-3; D tentatively fits TRBD1 or TRBD2 (5 bases each). The V and J ends lost 8 bases and 1 base respectively, with 12 bases between them. CDR3 length: 14 residues. Germline V lookup: CDR1 KGHDR, CDR2 SFDVKD. The CDR3 spells CATMGDSGTDTQYF. For the CDR3, the DNA is TGTGCCACCATGGGGGATAGCGGCACAGATACGCAGTATTTT.

The rearrangement joins TRBV7-2 to TRBJ2-1; D unresolved. The CDR3 covers 15 residues. V was trimmed by 1 base and J by 4 bases, leaving 11 bases between them. Looked up from germline, CDR1 is SGHTA and CDR2 is FQGNSA. CDR3 bases: TGTGCCAGCAGCTTAGGTACACGAGGATACAATGAGCAGTTCTTC. Protein sequence: CASSLGTRGYNEQFF.

This chain uses TRBV6-5 with TRBJ2-4; 13 nucleotides line up with TRBD2. The germline V gene has CDR1 MNHEY and CDR2 SVGAGI. The CDR3 is made up of 15 amino acids. The junction had 8 bases not matched to a gene; V was cut back by 0 bases and J by 15 bases. The CDR3 DNA reads TGTGCCAGCAGTTACTCCCACGGACTAGCGGGGGACCTGTACTTC. It is translated as CASSYSHGLAGDLYF.

This rearrangement joins TRBV5-6 to TRBJ2-7; D unresolved. Trimming stripped 0 bases from V and 8 bases from J, with 15 bases between. There are 14 residues in the CDR3. The germline V gene encodes CDR1 SGHDT and CDR2 YYEEEE. The CDR3 is CASSLASATTKQYF. The DNA of the CDR3 is TGTGCCAGCAGCTTGGCGAGCGCCACTACCAAGCAGTACTTC.

The V gene is TRBV30, the J gene TRBJ2-7; 11 bases agree with TRBD1. Trimming cost V 4 bases and J 7 bases; bases outside gene matches: 3. The CDR3 is made up of 12 amino acids. Germline V lookup: CDR1 GTSNPN, CDR2 SVGIG (reference sequence). Written as DNA, the CDR3 is TGTGCCTGGACCGGGACAGGGGGGGAGCAGTACTTC. Amino acids: CAWTGTGGEQYF.

The V gene is TRBV7-2, the J gene TRBJ2-6; no clear D gene. The V gene's germline CDR1 is SGHTA and CDR2 FQGNSA. The CDR3 length is 15 residues. Trimming stripped 7 bases from V and 0 bases from J, with 10 bases between. Written as DNA, the CDR3 is TGTGCCAGCATCTTCAGCTTCTCTGGGGCCAACGTCCTGACTTTC. It translates to CASIFSFSGANVLTF. Supplemented by reference TRBV7-2 and TRBJ2-6, the full variable domain reads GAGVSQSPSNKVTEKGKDVELRCDPISGHTALYWYRQSLGQGLEFLIYFQGNSAPDKSGLPSDRFSAERTGGSVSTLTIQRTQQEDSAVYLCASIFSFSGANVLTFGAGSRLTVL.

This clone was picked up a small number of times. The chain has TRBV11-3 and TRBJ2-3; a possible D gene is TRBD2 (6 bases). The CDR3 runs 15 residues. V lost 5 bases and J 2 bases, leaving 14 bases between the germline ends. Germline-derived CDR1 and CDR2 are SGHNT and YENEEA. In DNA form, the CDR3 reads TGTGCCAGCAGCCTCCTGGCGGGGCCCACAGATACGCAGTATTTT. It specifies CASSLLAGPTDTQYF.

The chain links TRBV12-3 or TRBV12-4 to TRBJ1-3; D call uncertain. This CDR3 spans 13 amino acids. V lost 7 bases, J lost 0 bases, and 7 bases lay in between. CDR3 residues: CASTVGSGNTIYF. Written as DNA, the CDR3 is TGTGCCAGCACCGTGGGCTCTGGAAACACCATATATTTT.

The chain joins TRBV10-3 to TRBJ2-5, with D maybe TRBD1 (5 bases). V shed 7 bases and J shed 5 bases, with 11 bases lying between them. The germline V gene encodes CDR1 ENHRY and CDR2 SYGVKD. The CDR3 is 12 amino acids. The CDR3 reads CAIMGLDETQYF. In DNA form, the CDR3 reads TGTGCCATCATGGGGCTAGATGAGACCCAGTACTTC.

In this sample, this clone turned up once. The chain uses TRBV7-9 and TRBJ1-4; D ambiguous. Trimming left V 2 bases short and J 0 bases short, with 10 bases between. CDR1 and CDR2 from the germline V gene are SEHNR and FQNEAQ (reference sequence). The CDR3 runs 16 residues. The CDR3 reads CASSLFDIPTNEKLFF. CDR3 in DNA: TGTGCCAGCAGCTTATTCGACATACCAACTAATGAAAAACTGTTTTTT.

The rearrangement links TRBV4-2 to TRBJ2-2; D is possibly TRBD2 (6 bases). The CDR3 runs to 19 residues. Germline CDR1 and CDR2: LGHNA and YNFKEQ. Trimming shortened V by 0 bases and J by 1 base, and 18 bases separated the two germline ends. CDR3 nucleotides: TGTGCCAGCAGCCAAGATCAAGGTAGCGGACGTAAGAACACCGGGGAGCTGTTTTTT. Protein product: CASSQDQGSGRKNTGELFF.

The chain combines TRBV7-3 with TRBJ2-2; the D call may be TRBD1 or TRBD2 (5 bases each). Germline V CDR1 and CDR2: SGHTA, FQGTGA. V was trimmed by 2 bases and J by 3 bases, leaving 7 bases between them. This CDR3 has 14 residues. CDR3 DNA sequence: TGTGCCAGCAGCTTAGGGGGACACACCGGGGAGCTGTTTTTT. The encoded protein is CASSLGGHTGELFF. Based on the CDR3 plus reference TRBV7-3 and TRBJ2-2, the full variable domain is GAGVSQTPSNKVTEKGKYVELRCDPISGHTALYWYRQSLGQGPEFLIYFQGTGAADDSGLPNDRFFAVRPEGSVSTLKIQRTERGDSAVYLCASSLGGHTGELFFGEGSRLTVL.

The DNA of the CDR3 is TGTGCCACCAAAAGACTCGGCACTGAAGCTTTCTTT. Encoded protein: CATKRLGTEAFF. The chain employs TRBV24-1 and TRBJ1-1, with D uncertain. CDR3 length: 12 residues. With 8 bases removed from V and 4 bases from J, the gap between germline ends came to 10 bases. CDR1 is KGHDR, CDR2 SFDVKD, per germline.

The chain couples TRBV6-5 to TRBJ1-2; TRBD1 matches 7 bases. The CDR3 length is 13 residues. The V gene end was trimmed by 4 bases and the J gene end by 8 bases; junction bases not matched to a gene: 7. The V gene's germline CDR1 is MNHEY and CDR2 SVGAGI. Here the CDR3 DNA reads TGTGCCAGCAGTTTTGACAGGGACGCGGGCTACACCTTC. Translated: CASSFDRDAGYTF.

The chain has TRBV11-3 and TRBJ2-5; 8 positions match TRBD1. V shed 5 bases, J shed 5 bases, and the junction held 4 bases outside the gene matches. The length of the CDR3 is 13 residues. The V gene's germline CDR1 is SGHNT and CDR2 YENEEA. The CDR3 bases are TGTGCCAGCAGCATCGACAGGGGCGAGACCCAGTACTTC. Amino acid sequence: CASSIDRGETQYF.

This clone was counted a single time. The rearrangement uses TRBV19 and TRBJ1-2; no clear D. Trimming removed 8 bases from V and 0 bases from J, with 13 bases in between. This CDR3 is built from 14 residues. Germline-derived CDR1 and CDR2 are LNHDA and SQIVND (reference sequence). The CDR3 bases are TGTGCCAGTCGCACCCTCGGTTCTAACTATGGCTACACCTTC. Amino acids: CASRTLGSNYGYTF.